Shown below are 10 T cell receptor beta chains from a single sample sequenced in a study of cytomegalovirus exposure and HLA in healthy donors. Primers for the PCR totalled 60 Vbeta and 13 Jbeta. The repertoire was sequenced with immunoSEQ multiplex PCR; TCRdb's copy has only in-frame clones and lacks some. The sample carries 95,000 to 100,000 clones, more than 70% recorded once. Sample: PBMCs. The receptors here all came from a woman in her sixties or seventies in good health and CMV-seropositive.

The V gene is TRBV10-2, the J gene TRBJ1-1; D is unclear. CDR3 length: 12 residues. V was cut by 6 bases and J by 5 bases, with 10 bases left in between. CDR1 is WSHSY and CDR2 is SAAADI in the germline V gene. This CDR3 reads CASSLRETEAFF. As DNA, the CDR3 is TGCGCCAGCAGCCTCCGGGAGACTGAAGCTTTCTTT.

With respect to this clone: Sequence at one end of the junction differs from germline and may be a read error. The same CDR3 can be traced to other DNA sequences in this sample. The chain links TRBV5-4 to TRBJ2-2; weak D call: TRBD2 (6 bases). CDR3 length equals 17 residues. Germline-derived CDR1 and CDR2 are SGHNT and YYREEE (reference sequence). The CDR3 is CASSDNRDSGGTGELFF. DNA for the CDR3: TGTGCCAGCAGCGACAACCGGGACTCTGGGGGAACCGGGGAGCTGTTTTTC.

This chain joins TRBV5-8 and TRBJ1-1; perhaps TRBD1 as D (5 bases). V was cut by 1 base and J by 1 base, with 11 bases left in between. The CDR3 spans 15 residues. The germline gives CDR1 SGHTS, CDR2 YDEGEE. CDR3 loop: CASSLWGDENTEAFF. Here the CDR3 DNA reads TGTGCCAGCAGCTTGTGGGGGGACGAGAACACTGAAGCTTTCTTT.

CDR3: CATIDRGFIAEAFF. In DNA, the CDR3 is TGTGCCACTATTGACAGGGGGTTTATCGCTGAAGCTTTCTTT. This chain uses TRBV2 with TRBJ1-1; 9 nucleotides match TRBD1. V shed 10 bases, J shed 6 bases, and the junction held 12 bases outside the gene matches. This CDR3 region has 14 residues. The germline V gene has CDR1 SNHLY and CDR2 FYNNEI.

This clone showed up just a few times. The genes are TRBV7-8 and TRBJ1-5; the D gene is possibly TRBD1 (5 bases). Germline V lookup: CDR1 SGHVS, CDR2 FQNEAQ. The CDR3 runs 16 residues. Trimming cost V 1 base and J 4 bases, with 14 bases left between them. The CDR3, as DNA: TGTGCCAGCAGCTTAGTTGGAGGGGTTGAGAATCAGCCCCAGCATTTT. Its translation is CASSLVGGVENQPQHF.

The V and J genes are TRBV5-1 and TRBJ1-1, with no clear D. V was pared by 0 bases and J by 1 base, with 4 bases between. Germline V gene data show CDR1 as SGHRS and CDR2 as YFSETQ. The CDR3 has 13 amino acids. CDR3 DNA: TGCGCCAGCAGCTTGGAACAGAACACTGAAGCTTTCTTT. This encodes CASSLEQNTEAFF. The full variable domain, in which reference TRBV5-1 and TRBJ1-1 provide the parts outside the CDR3, is KAGVTQTPRYLIKTRGQQVTLSCSPISGHRSVSWYQQTPGQGLQFLFEYFSETQRNKGNFPGRFSGRQFSNSRSEMNVSTLELGDSALYLCASSLEQNTEAFFGQGTRLTVV.

CDR3 nucleotides: TGTGCCAGCAGTTTAACTAGCGGGGTCATCTACGAGCAGTACTTC. Amino acids: CASSLTSGVIYEQYF. The chain carries TRBV27 and TRBJ2-7, with 10 bases that match TRBD2. V trimming: 2 bases; J trimming: 3 bases; junction bases outside the gene matches: 4. Germline CDR1 and CDR2: MNHEY and SMNVEV (reference sequence). The CDR3 is 15 residues long.

The chain combines TRBV11-3 with TRBJ2-2; weak D call: TRBD1 (5 bases). V dropped 2 bases and J dropped 0 bases, with 10 bases sitting between them. The CDR3 covers 16 residues. Germline-derived CDR1 and CDR2 are SGHNT and YENEEA. The CDR3 region has the DNA TGTGCCAGCAGCTTATCGGCAGGGTCGAACACCGGGGAGCTGTTTTTT. Amino acid sequence: CASSLSAGSNTGELFF. Full variable domain (remainder filled in from reference TRBV11-3 and TRBJ2-2): EAGVVQSPRYKIIEKKQPVAFWCNPISGHNTLYWYLQNLGQGPELLIRYENEEAVDDSQLPKDRFSAERLKGVDSTLKIQPAELGDSAVYLCASSLSAGSNTGELFFGEGSRLTVL.

This clone was observed a few times. This chain links TRBV5-6 with TRBJ1-4, with unresolved D. This CDR3 contains 15 residues. Germline values: CDR1 SGHDT, CDR2 YYEEEE. Trimming pared 0 bases from V and 5 bases from J, leaving 11 bases between. In nucleotides, the CDR3 is TGTGCCAGCAGCTTGGCAGGATTCAGGAATGAAAAACTGTTTTTT. As protein: CASSLAGFRNEKLFF.

J is TRBJ1-4 and V is TRBV27; D not certain. In germline, CDR1 is MNHEY, CDR2 SMNVEV (reference sequence). CDR3 length: 15 amino acids. V lost 3 bases and J lost 8, with 16 bases in between. CDR3 nucleotides: TGTGCCAGCAGTTTTAACCGGGATGGTTACGAAAAACTGTTTTTT. It yields the protein CASSFNRDGYEKLFF. Full variable domain (rest looked up from reference TRBV27 and TRBJ1-4): EAQVTQNPRYLITVTGKKLTVTCSQNMNHEYMSWYRQDPGLGLRQIYYSMNVEVTDKGDVPEGYKVSRKEKRNFPLILESPSPNQTSLYFCASSFNRDGYEKLFFGSGTQLSVL.